This passage covers 20 T cell receptor beta chains from one sample sequenced in a study of cytomegalovirus exposure and HLA in healthy donors (dated by TCRdb to about 2017). The protocol used for the library was the immunoSEQ multiplex PCR assay. Here the immuneACCESS table is served through TCRdb, limited to in-frame sequences with V and J called. Missing clones are a known gap in these copies; in checked studies unresolved V genes cover under half, and the rest lacks a known reason. Here the sample has approximately 210,000 clones; about 90% occur a single time. Roughly 2.8% of the sample belongs to the ten largest clones. Material: PBMCs. The receptor source for this set is a woman between 18 and 29 years old in good health and CMV-seronegative.

This clone is a singleton in its sample. The chain combines TRBV28 with TRBJ1-1; D possibly corresponds to TRBD1 (5 bases). This CDR3 contains 13 residues. Germline CDR1 reads MDHEN; CDR2 reads SYDVKM. Trimming took 6 bases from V and 11 from J, leaving 19 bases between them. The CDR3 is CASRLDTPGRAFF. The CDR3 DNA reads TGTGCCAGCAGGCTCGACACTCCAGGGAGGGCTTTCTTT.

This sequence joins TRBV6-1 and TRBJ2-5, with a possible D match to TRBD1 (6 bases). The germline CDR1 and CDR2 sequences are MNHNS and SASEGT. The CDR3 runs 15 residues. V was cut by 2 bases and J by 0 bases, with 10 bases left in between. The CDR3 bases are TGTGCCAGCAGTGAAACGGGACACCACCAAGAGACCCAGTACTTC. It translates to CASSETGHHQETQYF.

The chain recombines TRBV27 with TRBJ2-3, with D possibly matching TRBD1 (6 bases). CDR3 size: 14 residues. From germline, CDR1 is MNHEY and CDR2 SMNVEV (reference sequence). With 3 bases removed from V and 0 bases from J, the gap between germline ends came to 7 bases. The CDR3 loop is CASSFRGSTDTQYF. Written as DNA, the CDR3 is TGTGCCAGCAGTTTTAGGGGGAGCACAGATACGCAGTATTTT.

The chain links TRBV28 to TRBJ2-2; TRBD1 is a possible D gene (5 bases). Germline V gene lookup returns CDR1 MDHEN and CDR2 SYDVKM. The CDR3 consists of 16 residues. Trimming removed 2 bases at V and 8 bases at J, with 18 bases between. In nucleotides, the CDR3 is TGTGCCAGCAGTTTAGGCCAGGGATGGTCACGAGGGGAGCTGTTTTTT. Translated: CASSLGQGWSRGELFF.

The V and J genes are TRBV2 and TRBJ2-1, with TRBD1 matching over 7 bases. CDR3 length: 16 amino acids. Germline lookup yields CDR1 SNHLY and CDR2 FYNNEI. Trimming cost V 6 bases and J 0 bases; bases outside gene matches: 8. Here the CDR3 DNA reads TGTGCCAGCAGGACGACAGGGTCCCCCTCCTACAATGAGCAGTTCTTC. Residues: CASRTTGSPSYNEQFF.

J is TRBJ2-7 and V is TRBV5-5, with D maybe TRBD2 (6 bases). The germline V gene encodes CDR1 SGHKS and CDR2 YYEKEE (reference sequence). V dropped 2 bases and J dropped 6 bases, with 12 bases sitting between them. CDR3 length equals 13 residues. This CDR3 is CASSLRTSSEQYF. CDR3 nucleotide sequence: TGTGCCAGCAGCTTACGTACTAGCTCCGAGCAGTACTTC.

CDR3 residues: CASSLRLTTEAFF. CDR3 nucleotide sequence: TGTGCCAGCAGTCTCAGATTAACGACTGAAGCTTTCTTT. The rearrangement uses TRBV27 and TRBJ1-1; D gene uncertain. From germline, CDR1 is MNHEY and CDR2 SMNVEV (reference sequence). Between the trimmed V and J ends, which lost 5 bases and 5 bases, there was a span of 12 bases. The CDR3 is made up of 13 amino acids.

The chain carries TRBV28 and TRBJ2-7; a possible D gene is TRBD1 (5 bases). Germline V gives CDR1 MDHEN, CDR2 SYDVKM. The V end was cut by 1 base, the J end by 5 bases, with 12 bases between. This CDR3 comprises 14 residues. The CDR3 loop is CASSLLGEAHEQYF. For the CDR3, the DNA is TGTGCCAGCAGTTTATTAGGGGAAGCCCACGAGCAGTACTTC.

The rearrangement uses TRBV7-9 and TRBJ1-4; D gene uncertain. From germline, CDR1 is SEHNR and CDR2 FQNEAQ (reference sequence). This CDR3 is built from 13 residues. The ends were cut back, 5 bases at V and 14 bases at J, with 18 bases in the middle. CDR3 bases: TGTGCCAGCAGCCCACCTGCGGGGAGGCTTCTGTTTTTT. Amino acids: CASSPPAGRLLFF. The whole variable domain, filled in from reference TRBV7-9 and TRBJ1-4, reads DTGVSQNPRHKITKRGQNVTFRCDPISEHNRLYWYRQTLGQGPEFLTYFQNEAQLEKSRLLSDRFSAERPKGSFSTLEIQRTEQGDSAMYLCASSPPAGRLLFFGSGTQLSVL.

The DNA for the CDR3 is TGTGCCAGCAGGAAAGAAGCGGGAGGTTACGAGCAGTACTTC. It yields the protein CASRKEAGGYEQYF. V is TRBV27 and J is TRBJ2-7, with 9 bases lining up with TRBD2. The CDR3 contains 14 residues. Germline V gives CDR1 MNHEY, CDR2 SMNVEV (reference sequence). After removal of 6 bases from V and 4 bases from J, the junction contained 7 bases not matched to a gene.

The CDR3 sequence: CASSTPQGVGTEAFF. As DNA, the CDR3 is TGTGCCAGCAGTACACCCCAGGGCGTTGGCACTGAAGCTTTCTTT. This chain joins TRBV6-5 and TRBJ1-1, with D possibly being TRBD1 (5 bases). V was clipped by 5 bases and J by 4 bases, with 17 bases between them. This CDR3 region has 15 residues. CDR1 is MNHEY, CDR2 SVGAGI, per germline.

The V call is TRBV2, the J call TRBJ2-7; 8 positions match TRBD1. The germline V gene has CDR1 SNHLY and CDR2 FYNNEI. This CDR3 has 16 amino acids. V gave up 7 bases and J gave up 0 bases; unmatched junction bases: 11. CDR3 sequence reads: CASISYQGASSYEQYF. As DNA, the CDR3 is TGTGCCAGCATCTCTTACCAGGGGGCGAGCTCCTACGAGCAGTACTTC.

V gene TRBV7-9 combines with J gene TRBJ1-1; 9 bases agree with TRBD1. V was clipped by 3 bases and J by 4 bases; unmatched bases: 3. The CDR3 totals 14 residues. Germline CDR1 is SEHNR and CDR2 is FQNEAQ (reference sequence). CDR3 region: CASSFTGGPTEAFF. The CDR3 region has the DNA TGTGCCAGCAGCTTCACAGGGGGCCCCACTGAAGCTTTCTTT.

This chain joins TRBV28 and TRBJ1-2; 7 nucleotides align to TRBD1. CDR1 is MDHEN and CDR2 is SYDVKM in the germline V gene. Unmatched junction bases numbered 22, after V lost 6 bases and J lost 9 bases. This CDR3 has 17 residues. CDR3: CASSPRPGTGAALSYTF. The CDR3 bases are TGTGCCAGCAGCCCACGCCCCGGAACAGGGGCCGCCCTGAGCTACACCTTC.

V usage is TRBV19 and J usage is TRBJ1-1; no definite D call. Between the trimmed V and J ends, which lost 3 bases and 1 base, there was a span of 15 bases. The CDR3 contains 16 residues. The germline gives CDR1 LNHDA, CDR2 SQIVND (reference sequence). Here the CDR3 reads CASSMSATSWNTEAFF. CDR3 DNA sequence: TGTGCCAGTAGTATGTCCGCAACTTCATGGAACACTGAAGCTTTCTTT.

The chain is built from TRBV19 and TRBJ2-3; 7 bases map to TRBD2. The CDR3 runs to 15 residues. V lost 5 bases to trimming and J lost 6 bases; unmatched junction nucleotides: 11. Germline V gene sequence: CDR1 LNHDA, CDR2 SQIVND (reference sequence). The CDR3 DNA sequence: TGTGCCAGTAGTCTGGGGGGGGATGTTATGGATACGCAGTATTTT. It codes for CASSLGGDVMDTQYF.

The chain has TRBV28 and TRBJ2-1; D not certain. CDR1 MDHEN and CDR2 SYDVKM come from the germline V gene. The CDR3 runs 11 residues. Trimming removed 5 bases at V and 8 bases at J, with 7 bases between. CDR3 DNA sequence: TGTGCCAGCAGTCCCTCGTATGAGCAGTTCTTC. Protein sequence: CASSPSYEQFF.

V gene TRBV7-2 combines with J gene TRBJ1-2; possibly TRBD1 for D (6 bases). V was clipped by 4 bases and J by 6 bases, with 21 bases between them. This CDR3 comprises 16 residues. From germline, CDR1 is SGHTA and CDR2 FQGNSA. The DNA of the CDR3 is TGTGCCAGCAGCTCGCTCCCGGGCAGGGGCCAGAATGGCTACACCTTC. This codes for CASSSLPGRGQNGYTF.

This chain connects TRBV5-1 to TRBJ2-2; D call uncertain. The CDR3 totals 11 residues. The germline V gene has CDR1 SGHRS and CDR2 YFSETQ. The germline V and J ends were trimmed by 2 bases and 6 bases, with 2 bases remaining between them. The CDR3 DNA reads as TGCGCCAGCAGCTTCGCCGGGGAGCTGTTTTTT. Protein: CASSFAGELFF.

This clone showed up many times. One end of the junction fails to match germline, which may point to a read error. The V call is TRBV28, the J call TRBJ1-2; D remains ambiguous. Germline values: CDR1 MDHEN, CDR2 SYDVKM. The CDR3 runs to 12 residues. The CDR3 sequence is CASSPRGYVYTF. The CDR3 nucleotides read TGTGCCAGCAGTCCCCGAGGATATGTCTACACCTTC.